This T cell receptor (beta chain) was sequenced in a study of Ad26.COV2.S vaccination and SARS-CoV-2 variants. This clone appeared once. The germline V and J ends were trimmed by 10 bases and 0 bases, with 13 bases remaining between them. From germline, CDR1 is ENHRY and CDR2 SYGVKD. The CDR3 runs to 13 residues. TCRdb keeps only in-frame clones here, not all; method: immunoSEQ multiplex PCR. The sample carries fewer than 800,000 clones, about 90% recorded once. Treatment: 15 to 20 received Ad26.COV2.S at low or high dose, single or two shots; 5 received placebo; per-sample allocation not given. Repertoires come from day 63 after the first vaccine or placebo injection.

This sequence joins TRBV10-3 and TRBJ2-7; possibly TRBD2 for D (6 bases). This clonotype originated in a person between 18 and 65 years old who received the Ad26.COV2.S COVID-19 vaccine or a placebo. The specimen comprised peripheral blood, sampled in a trial of Ad26.COV2.S vaccine versus placebo. This CDR3 reads CATGTVDSYEQYF. CDR3 nucleotide sequence: TGTGCCACCGGGACTGTTGACTCCTACGAGCAGTACTTC.